The rows below give T cell receptor beta chains drawn from one sample of a study of T cell responses to AZD1222 COVID-19 vaccine. Libraries were prepared by immunoSEQ multiplex PCR; TCRdb keeps only in-frame clonotypes and omits some of them. The sample consists of under 85,000 clones, around 90% of them appearing once. Material: peripheral blood, obtained on day 0 of AZD1222 vaccination. The receptors derive from an adult in good health. Both conserved end residues are part of each CDR3. A D gene is named only where the DNA matches it firmly. Only part of the rows carry a size: once, few, many, or a class if the clone is expanded.

>NA|TRBJ1-1|15|NA|TRBV4-1
CASSQGLRGAGEAFF
TGCGCCAGCAGCCAGGGATTAAGGGGGGCAGGGGAAGCTTTCTTT
>TRBD1|TRBJ1-4|16|NA|TRBV5-5
CASSERGLGGNEKLFF
TGTGCCAGCAGCGAGAGGGGATTAGGGGGCAATGAAAAACTGTTTTTT
>NA|TRBJ1-1|14|NA|TRBV7-9
CASSRGTLNTEAFF
TGTGCCAGCAGCCGAGGTACGTTGAACACTGAAGCTTTCTTT
>TRBD1|TRBJ2-1|15|NA|TRBV7-3
CASSRWTGDHNEQFF
TGTGCCAGCAGCCGCTGGACAGGGGATCACAATGAGCAGTTCTTC
>NA|TRBJ1-1|13|NA|TRBV5-1
CASSLVAGTKAFF
TGCGCCAGCAGCTTGGTAGCCGGAACAAAAGCTTTCTTT
>TRBD1|TRBJ1-1|16|once|TRBV15
CATSKGGAWMNTEAFF
TGTGCCACCAGCAAAGGGGGCGCCTGGATGAACACTGAAGCTTTCTTT
>NA|TRBJ1-4|15|NA|TRBV3-1/TRBV3-2
CASSQSETGHEKLFF
TGTGCCAGCAGCCAATCGGAAACAGGGCATGAAAAACTGTTTTTT
>NA|TRBJ2-6|15|NA|TRBV2
CASRDNFSGANVLTF
TGTGCCAGCAGAGATAATTTCTCTGGGGCCAACGTCCTGACTTTC
>NA|TRBJ1-1|15|NA|TRBV12-5
CASGLGQVENTEAFF
TGTGCTAGTGGTTTGGGACAGGTGGAGAACACTGAAGCTTTCTTT
>TRBD1|TRBJ2-5|14|NA|TRBV10-3
CAIKGTGDVETQYF
TGTGCCATCAAAGGGACAGGGGATGTGGAGACCCAGTACTTC
>TRBD1|TRBJ1-2|16|NA|TRBV20-1
CSASLGGGKTGWGYTF
TGCAGTGCTAGTTTAGGAGGGGGGAAGACAGGGTGGGGCTACACCTTC
>NA|TRBJ1-2|14|NA|TRBV2
CASSVDLAGKGYTF
TGTGCCAGCAGTGTCGATCTTGCAGGGAAGGGCTACACCTTC
>NA|TRBJ1-5|14|once|TRBV9
CASSPLDWAQPQHF
TGTGCCAGCAGCCCGCTAGATTGGGCTCAGCCCCAGCATTTT
>TRBD1|TRBJ1-5|16|NA|TRBV28
CASRSEGARSNQPQHF
TGTGCCAGCAGATCCGAGGGGGCCCGGAGCAATCAGCCCCAGCATTTT
>NA|TRBJ2-2|14|NA|TRBV19
CASSRRGGAGELFF
TGTGCCAGTAGTAGACGTGGAGGCGCCGGGGAGCTGTTTTTT